These 4 T cell receptor beta chains came from one sample sequenced in a study of Ad26.COV2.S vaccination and SARS-CoV-2 variants. The repertoire was sequenced with immunoSEQ multiplex PCR; TCRdb's copy has only in-frame clones and lacks some. The sample records around 250,000 clones, around 90% being singletons. Treatment specified: 19 received Ad26.COV2.S at low or high dose, single or two shots; a few received placebo; per-sample allocation not given. Material that was analyzed had been drawn on day 63 after the first vaccine or placebo injection. The sequencing used peripheral blood, collected in a trial of Ad26.COV2.S vaccine versus placebo. These receptor sequences come from a person between 18 and 60 years old who received the Ad26.COV2.S COVID-19 vaccine or a placebo.

This clone has only a few counts. This chain joins TRBV19 and TRBJ1-5; D possibly corresponds to TRBD1 (5 bases). Germline lookup yields CDR1 LNHDA and CDR2 SQIVND (reference sequence). Between the trimmed V and J ends, which lost 3 bases and 3 bases, there was a span of 15 bases. This CDR3 is built from 16 residues. CDR3 DNA: TGTGCCAGTAGTATTGGCCGGGACGCTCTCAATCAGCCCCAGCATTTT. Its translation: CASSIGRDALNQPQHF.

This clone was seen more than once but under ten times. The chain is built from TRBV7-9 and TRBJ1-1; 7 bases match TRBD1. The CDR3 extends over 14 amino acids. Unmatched junction bases numbered 4, after V lost 1 base and J lost 5 bases. Germline-derived CDR1 and CDR2 are SEHNR and FQNEAQ (reference sequence). The DNA of the CDR3 is TGTGCCAGCAGCTTAGAGGAGGGGGCGACTGAAGCTTTCTTT. It is translated as CASSLEEGATEAFF.

In its sample, this clone was seen once. This chain links TRBV7-3 with TRBJ1-1, with 9 bases that match TRBD1. The V gene's germline CDR1 is SGHTA and CDR2 FQGTGA. V was pared by 0 bases and J by 5 bases, with 7 bases of the junction left unmatched. The CDR3 spans 16 residues. DNA for the CDR3: TGTGCCAGCAGCTTAACATTGACAGGGGGGAGTACTGAAGCTTTCTTT. Its protein is CASSLTLTGGSTEAFF. Together with reference TRBV7-3 and TRBJ1-1, the CDR3 gives the full variable domain: GAGVSQTPSNKVTEKGKYVELRCDPISGHTALYWYRQSLGQGPEFLIYFQGTGAADDSGLPNDRFFAVRPEGSVSTLKIQRTERGDSAVYLCASSLTLTGGSTEAFFGQGTRLTVV.

V usage is TRBV7-3 and J usage is TRBJ2-5, with TRBD1 identical over 7 bases. With V trimmed by 4 bases and J by 5 bases, 10 bases remained unmatched. This CDR3 comprises 15 residues. Germline V lookup: CDR1 SGHTA, CDR2 FQGTGA. CDR3 sequence: CASSSTGALGETQYF. For the CDR3, the DNA is TGTGCCAGCAGCTCCACAGGGGCTTTAGGGGAGACCCAGTACTTC.